This is a list of T cell receptor beta chains from one sample in a study of cytomegalovirus exposure and HLA in healthy donors. Assay used: immunoSEQ multiplex PCR; TCRdb lists only in-frame clones, some missing. This table holds about 120,000 clones, about 79% found once. The sample was PBMCs. The source is a woman in her fifties or sixties in good health and CMV-seronegative. Both conserved end residues are part of each CDR3. A D gene is named only where the DNA matches it firmly. Clone size is not always given. Where it is, it says once, few, many or a class for expanded clones.

TRBJ2-7,.,TRBV4-1,.,TGCGCCAGCAGCCAAGAGCGAGAGCCGGGAGCTTACGAGCAGTACTTC,CASSQEREPGAYEQYF
TRBJ2-2,.,TRBV4-1,.,TGCGCCAGCAGCCCTCACACCGGGGAGCTGTTTTTT,CASSPHTGELFF
TRBJ2-1,.,TRBV7-8,.,TGTGCCAGCAGCCTCCCAGGGTGGAGCTCCTACAATGAGCAGTTCTTC,CASSLPGWSSYNEQFF
TRBJ2-7,.,TRBV5-4,.,TGTGCCAGCAGCCCTATCCCCGCGGCTGGCAGCAGAGACTACGAGCAGTACTTC,CASSPIPAAGSRDYEQYF
TRBJ2-1,.,TRBV7-3,.,TGTGCCAGCAGTCAATACGGGGGCTCCTACAATGAGCAGTTCTTC,CASSQYGGSYNEQFF
TRBJ1-1,.,TRBV11-1,TRBD1,TGTGCCAGCAGCTCATCGGACAGGGCCGCTTTCTTT,CASSSSDRAAFF
TRBJ2-1,.,TRBV4-1,.,TGCGCCAGCAGCCAAGATGGCCGGAGGGCTTACTTCTTC,CASSQDGRRAYFF
TRBJ2-7,once,TRBV7-9,.,TGTTCCAGCAGCTTAGCGAGAAGCGAGCAGCACTTC,CSSSLARSEQHF
TRBJ2-7,.,TRBV18,.,TGTGCCAGCTCCCGGGAGTACGAGCAGTACTTC,CASSREYEQYF
TRBJ1-1,.,TRBV4-1,TRBD1,TGCGCCAGCAGCCAACCGGGACAGGGGGACACTGAAGCTTTCTTT,CASSQPGQGDTEAFF
TRBJ1-1,.,TRBV7-9,.,TGTGCCAGCAGCTTGGGGGGAACCACTGAAGCTTTCTTT,CASSLGGTTEAFF
TRBJ1-2,few,TRBV25-1,.,TGTGCCAGCAGTGTGACAGAGAACTATGGCTACACCTTC,CASSVTENYGYTF
TRBJ2-5,.,TRBV6-5,TRBD1,TGTGCCAGCAGTTACTCGGGACAGGAACAAGCTCCCCAGTACTTC,CASSYSGQEQAPQYF
TRBJ2-5,.,TRBV7-9,.,TGTGCCAGCAGCCCGACTAGTCAAACGGAGACCCAGTACTTC,CASSPTSQTETQYF
TRBJ2-7,.,TRBV9,.,TGTGCCAGCAGCGTAGATTGGGCTACCTACGAGCAGTACTTC,CASSVDWATYEQYF
TRBJ1-2,once,TRBV6-5,.,TGTGCCAGCAGTTACACAGGGTCGACAGTTGGCTACACCTTC,CASSYTGSTVGYTF
TRBJ2-7,.,TRBV15,.,TGTGCCACCAGCAGGGACACAGGGCCCAACGAGCAGTACTTC,CATSRDTGPNEQYF
TRBJ2-7,.,TRBV18,.,TGTGCCAGCTCGCTGGAGGGGACCCTTTGGGAGCAGTACTTC,CASSLEGTLWEQYF
TRBJ2-3,.,TRBV29-1,.,TGCAGCGGTGTATCTCCGACACCCAGCACAGATACGCAGTATTTT,CSGVSPTPSTDTQYF
TRBJ2-7,.,TRBV7-2,TRBD2,TGTGCCAGCAGCATGAAGCGGGAGATGGGGTACGAGCAGTACTTC,CASSMKREMGYEQYF
TRBJ2-7,.,TRBV7-7,TRBD1,TGTGCTAGCAGCCCAGGGACAGGGGGTACCTACGAGCAGTACTTC,CASSPGTGGTYEQYF
TRBJ2-1,.,TRBV7-3,TRBD2,TGTGCCAGCAGTGTAGCGGGTTACAATGAGCAGTTCTTC,CASSVAGYNEQFF
TRBJ1-1,.,TRBV30,.,TGTGCCTGGAGGGGGGCCAGCCGGAACACTGAAGCTTTCTTT,CAWRGASRNTEAFF
TRBJ2-5,.,TRBV15,.,TGTGCCACCAGCCCCAGAGGGTCGGGATCGGAGACCCAGTACTTC,CATSPRGSGSETQYF
TRBJ1-2,.,TRBV9,.,TGTGCCAGCAGCGTAGGGTACGGTGGCTACACCTTC,CASSVGYGGYTF
TRBJ1-5,.,TRBV19,TRBD1,TGTGCCAGTAGTGCGGGACAGGCTAGCAATCAGCCCCAGCATTTT,CASSAGQASNQPQHF
TRBJ2-2,.,TRBV6-1,TRBD2,TGTGCCAGCAGGGGCGGGAGGGACACCGGGGAGCTGTTTTTT,CASRGGRDTGELFF
TRBJ2-7,.,TRBV29-1,TRBD2,TGCAGCCCTCCCTCCTTAGCGGGAGGCGGCGAGCAGTACTTC,CSPPSLAGGGEQYF
TRBJ2-7,.,TRBV20-1,.,TGCAGCGTTGGGGAGCTTTACGAGCAGTACTTC,CSVGELYEQYF
TRBJ2-1,.,TRBV7-9,TRBD2,TGTTCCAGCAGCTTAGTATCCGGGACTAGCGGGATCACTGAGCAGTTCTTC,CSSSLVSGTSGITEQFF
TRBJ1-2,few,TRBV7-9,TRBD1,TGTGCCAGCAGCCCGGGGACAGGCTATGGCTACACCTTC,CASSPGTGYGYTF
TRBJ1-1,.,TRBV27,.,TGTGCCAGCAGTTTATCTAATATCTTTGTCGAGGATCCAAACACTGAAGCTTTCTTT,CASSLSNIFVEDPNTEAFF
TRBJ2-1,few,TRBV5-5,TRBD2,TGTGCCAGCACCTTTAGGGGAGGGGAGTTCTTC,CASTFRGGEFF
TRBJ2-2,few,TRBV7-3,.,TGTGCCAGCAGCTTAATTCCAGCGGTCAACACCGGGGAGCTGTTTTTT,CASSLIPAVNTGELFF
TRBJ2-2,.,TRBV11-3,.,TGTGCCAGCAGCTTAGGAGGGCCTGAGACCGGGGAGCTGTTTTTT,CASSLGGPETGELFF
TRBJ1-1,.,TRBV28,.,TGTGCCAGCAGTTCGACAGGATTTAACACTGAAGCTTTCTTT,CASSSTGFNTEAFF
TRBJ1-5,once,TRBV6-5,.,TGTGCCAGCAGTTCCCAGGTGAATCAGCCCCAGCATTTT,CASSSQVNQPQHF
TRBJ2-2,.,TRBV19,.,TGTGCCAGTAGTATCCAGAACACCGGGGAGCTGTTTTTT,CASSIQNTGELFF
TRBJ2-1,few,TRBV6-1,TRBD2,TGTGCCACCGGGGGGGGCTCCTACAATGAGCAGTTCTTC,CATGGGSYNEQFF
TRBJ2-1,.,TRBV28,TRBD2,TGTGCCAGCAGTTTGGCTAGCGGGACGGGTGAGCAGTTCTTC,CASSLASGTGEQFF
TRBJ2-1,.,TRBV5-5,.,TGTGCCAGCCTAAGCTCCTACAATGAGCAGTTCTTC,CASLSSYNEQFF
TRBJ2-2,.,TRBV7-2,TRBD2,TGTGCCAGCAGCTTAAGGCTAGCGGGATACACCGGGGAGCTGTTTTTT,CASSLRLAGYTGELFF
TRBJ2-3,.,TRBV5-4,.,TGTGCCAGCAGGGAGGGTAGCACAGATACGCAGTATTTT,CASREGSTDTQYF
TRBJ2-5,.,TRBV30,.,TGTGCCTGGAGTGTACGCGTAATCCAAGAGACCCAGTACTTC,CAWSVRVIQETQYF
TRBJ2-7,.,TRBV15,TRBD1,TGTGCCACCGGACGGGACAGGGGGAACTACGAGCAGTACTTC,CATGRDRGNYEQYF
TRBJ1-2,.,TRBV7-9,.,TGTGCCAGCAGCGAGGGACAAGCCTATGGCTACACCTTC,CASSEGQAYGYTF
TRBJ2-3,.,TRBV7-2,.,TGTGCCAGCAGTCAAGCGAGAGGAGCTAGCACAGATACGCAGTATTTT,CASSQARGASTDTQYF
TRBJ1-2,.,TRBV7-2,.,TGTGCCAGCAGCTTATCCGGGGTGAACTATGGCTACACCTTC,CASSLSGVNYGYTF
TRBJ2-1,few,TRBV7-9,.,TGTTCCAGCAGCTTAACAGGGAGTGAGCAGTTCTTC,CSSSLTGSEQFF
TRBJ1-3,once,TRBV9,.,TGTGCCAGCAGCGTAGCGGGGATCACTGGAAACACCATATATTTT,CASSVAGITGNTIYF
TRBJ2-1,.,TRBV5-4,TRBD2,TGTGCCAGCAGCCGGGGTTTAGCGGGAAACTACAATGAGCAGTTCTTC,CASSRGLAGNYNEQFF
TRBJ1-1,.,TRBV7-9,.,TGTGCCAGCAGCTTAGCCCAATTGAACACTGAAGCTTTCTTT,CASSLAQLNTEAFF
TRBJ1-3,.,TRBV5-8,.,TGTGCCAGCAGCTTGGAGTCAGGCTCTGGAAACACCATATATTTT,CASSLESGSGNTIYF
TRBJ2-1,.,TRBV4-2,TRBD2,TGTGCCAGCAGCCAAGATCCCCAGACTAGCGGGGGCTTCAATGAGCAGTTCTTC,CASSQDPQTSGGFNEQFF
TRBJ2-7,.,TRBV28,.,TGTGCCAGCAGTTTGGGCGGGACGTCCTACGAGCAGTACTTC,CASSLGGTSYEQYF